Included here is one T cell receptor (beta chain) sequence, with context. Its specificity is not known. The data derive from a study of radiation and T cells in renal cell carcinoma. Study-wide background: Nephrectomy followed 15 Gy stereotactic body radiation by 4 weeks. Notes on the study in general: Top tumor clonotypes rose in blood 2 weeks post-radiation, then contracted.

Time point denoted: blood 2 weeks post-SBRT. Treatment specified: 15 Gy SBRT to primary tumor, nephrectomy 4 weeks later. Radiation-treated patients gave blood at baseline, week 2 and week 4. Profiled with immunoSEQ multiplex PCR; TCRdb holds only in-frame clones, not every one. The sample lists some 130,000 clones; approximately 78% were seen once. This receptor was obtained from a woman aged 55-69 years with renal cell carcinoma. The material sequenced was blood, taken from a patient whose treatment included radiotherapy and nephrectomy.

The DNA for the CDR3 is TGTGCCAGCAGTTTTGTGGGTATCAGCAATCAGCCCCAGCATTTT. As protein: CASSFVGISNQPQHF. The chain joins TRBV28 to TRBJ1-5; no definite D call. Germline V CDR1 and CDR2: MDHEN, SYDVKM. V dropped 3 bases and J dropped 1 base, with 10 bases sitting between them. The CDR3 length is 15 residues. Full variable domain (outside the CDR3, taken from reference TRBV28 and TRBJ1-5): DVKVTQSSRYLVKRTGEKVFLECVQDMDHENMFWYRQDPGLGLRLIYFSYDVKMKEKGDIPEGYSVSREKKERFSLILESASTNQTSMYLCASSFVGISNQPQHFGDGTRLSIL.